The clone carrying this T cell receptor (beta chain) was seen more than once but under ten times. Seattle participants joined during active infection and were tracked over time. Authors' processing steps: It was from reference gene primer amplification that nucleated cell counts were estimated. Some clones are missing from TCRdb's copy, which holds only in-frame ones; the method was immunoSEQ multiplex PCR. V and J calls and clone size follow that table, whereas D and trimming were derived from the DNA. The table lists some 270,000 clones, 84% of them singletons. This sample was included in a study of blood T cell repertoires in COVID-19. Across the whole study: Some COVID-19 samples were acute and others convalescent; all came from the United States, Italy and Spain. Nucleic acid was either cDNA or gDNA, and it came from T cells, B-cell-depleted T cells, or PBMCs.

The ends lost 0 bases at V and 5 bases at J; junction bases unmatched: 6. The CDR3 consists of 15 residues. The V gene's germline CDR1 is SGDLS and CDR2 YYNGEE. The source material was peripheral blood. V is TRBV9 and J is TRBJ2-5, with 8 bases fitting TRBD2. The TCR originated in a person aged 70 to 85 with COVID-19, enrolled during active disease. CDR3 DNA: TGTGCCAGCAGCGTAGGGGTTAGCGGGGTGGAGACCCAGTACTTC. Its translation: CASSVGVSGVETQYF.